This T cell receptor beta chain stems from a study of blood T cell repertoires in COVID-19. Whole-study context: COVID-19 samples, acute and convalescent, were from the United States, Italy and Spain.

The CDR3 spans 12 residues. Germline-derived CDR1 and CDR2 are SGHRS and YFSETQ. V gave up 0 bases and J gave up 7 bases, with 5 bases separating them. Per the original data handling: Amplification with reference gene primers provided the estimates of nucleated cell counts. Using immunoSEQ multiplex PCR, the repertoire was profiled, and TCRdb retains in-frame clones only, with some absent. The V and J calls and clone size are taken from that table; D and trimming were inferred from the DNA. This sample has about 100,000 clones, with about nine tenths found just once. This TCR derives from a man aged 50 to 59 with active COVID-19. Material: peripheral blood. The genes are TRBV5-1 and TRBJ2-1, with D unresolved. CDR3 amino acids: CASSLALNEQFF. In nucleotides, the CDR3 is TGCGCCAGCAGCTTGGCCTTGAATGAGCAGTTCTTC.